The present T cell receptor (beta chain) was sequenced within a study of blood T cell repertoires in COVID-19. The wider study: Acute and convalescent COVID-19 specimens originated in the United States, Italy and Spain. Sources were T cells, B-cell-depleted T cells, or PBMCs; the material itself was cDNA or gDNA.

Per the study methods: Estimation of nucleated cell counts relied on the amplification of reference gene primers. TCRdb's table, derived via immunoSEQ multiplex PCR, lists solely in-frame clones and lacks some. V and J calls and clone size come straight from that table; D and trimming were deduced from the DNA. The data contain 35,000 to 50,000 clones, 65% to 85% of them singletons. Germline CDR1 reads MGHRA; CDR2 reads YSYEKL. Deletions cut 0 bases from V and 2 bases from J, with 19 bases between. There are 18 residues in the CDR3. This TCR came from an elderly woman with acute or convalescent COVID-19. The V gene is TRBV4-1, the J gene TRBJ2-5; weak D call: TRBD2 (5 bases). Sequences were obtained from peripheral blood. The CDR3 spells CASSQEGGGGLQQETQYF. The CDR3 bases are TGCGCCAGCAGCCAAGAAGGAGGTGGCGGACTGCAACAAGAGACCCAGTACTTC.